These T cell receptor beta chains were read from a single sample in a study of blood T cell repertoires in COVID-19. Sequencing was performed with immunoSEQ multiplex PCR; in TCRdb, only in-frame clones are kept and a portion is missing. The sample has some 170,000 clones, 80% to 90% seen once. The sequenced sample was peripheral blood. These receptors were collected from a woman aged 55 to 70 who had recovered from COVID-19. CDR3s include the opening cysteine and the closing phenylalanine or tryptophan. The order of the fields is D gene, V gene, J gene, clone size, CDR3 protein, CDR3 DNA. The D gene is left open where the match is weak. Size is stated for part of the rows, as once, few or many counts, or as a class when the clone is expanded.

D: -
V: TRBV4-1
J: TRBJ1-1
size: -
CDR3: CASSQDRRSEAFF
DNA: TGCGCCAGCAGCCAAGATAGGAGAAGTGAAGCTTTCTTT

D: -
V: TRBV11-2
J: TRBJ2-7
size: -
CDR3: CASSLQGYEQYF
DNA: TGTGCCAGCAGCCTTCAGGGTTACGAGCAGTACTTC

D: TRBD2
V: TRBV5-1
J: TRBJ2-3
size: -
CDR3: CASSLGGGATDTQYF
DNA: TGCGCCAGCAGCTTGGGCGGGGGGGCCACAGATACGCAGTATTTT

D: -
V: TRBV6-6
J: TRBJ1-6
size: few
CDR3: CASSHLTNSPLHF
DNA: TGTGCCAGCAGTCACCTGACAAATTCACCCCTCCACTTT

D: -
V: TRBV2
J: TRBJ2-2
size: -
CDR3: CASSDYFSGTGELFF
DNA: TGTGCCAGCAGTGACTACTTTTCGGGCACCGGGGAGCTGTTTTTT

D: -
V: TRBV2
J: TRBJ2-4
size: -
CDR3: CAGRAYLGGGDKNIQYF
DNA: TGTGCCGGGAGGGCTTATCTGGGGGGCGGAGATAAAAACATTCAGTACTTC

D: TRBD2
V: TRBV27
J: TRBJ2-3
size: -
CDR3: CASSAPGLADTQYF
DNA: TGTGCCAGCAGCGCGCCGGGACTAGCAGATACGCAGTATTTT

D: TRBD1
V: TRBV5-5
J: TRBJ2-1
size: -
CDR3: CASSRDSIYNEQFF
DNA: TGTGCCAGCAGCCGGGACAGTATCTACAATGAGCAGTTCTTC

D: TRBD2
V: TRBV9
J: TRBJ2-5
size: -
CDR3: CASSVRPSGGGETQYF
DNA: TGTGCCAGCAGCGTAAGGCCCAGCGGGGGGGGAGAGACCCAGTACTTC

D: TRBD2
V: TRBV5-1
J: TRBJ2-3
size: once
CDR3: CASSGGIAGALDTQYF
DNA: TGCGCCAGCAGCGGAGGGATAGCGGGGGCCCTAGATACGCAGTATTTT

D: TRBD2
V: TRBV5-6
J: TRBJ2-3
size: few
CDR3: CASSLASGGPVGTQYF
DNA: TGTGCCAGCAGCTTGGCTAGCGGGGGACCAGTTGGTACGCAGTATTTT

D: TRBD1
V: TRBV28
J: TRBJ2-7
size: -
CDR3: CASDRDRGAEQYF
DNA: TGTGCCAGCGACCGGGACAGGGGTGCCGAGCAGTACTTC

D: -
V: TRBV24-1
J: TRBJ1-5
size: -
CDR3: CATSDSRGSNQPQHF
DNA: TGTGCCACCAGTGATTCCAGGGGTAGCAATCAGCCCCAGCATTTT

D: TRBD1
V: TRBV28
J: TRBJ1-6
size: -
CDR3: CASTTGTGINSPLHF
DNA: TGTGCCAGCACCACCGGGACAGGGATTAATTCACCCCTCCACTTT

D: TRBD1
V: TRBV10-3
J: TRBJ1-6
size: -
CDR3: CAISRTGDSNSPLHF
DNA: TGTGCCATCAGTCGGACAGGGGATAGTAATTCACCCCTCCACTTT

D: -
V: TRBV7-8
J: TRBJ1-2
size: -
CDR3: CASSASGVTAPNYGYTF
DNA: TGTGCCAGCAGCGCCTCCGGTGTGACAGCGCCTAACTATGGCTACACCTTC

D: TRBD1
V: TRBV4-3
J: TRBJ1-5
size: -
CDR3: CASSQNRGQPQHF
DNA: TGCGCCAGCAGCCAGAACAGGGGGCAGCCCCAGCATTTT

D: TRBD1
V: TRBV24-1
J: TRBJ2-7
size: -
CDR3: CATRQGGQGKEQYF
DNA: TGTGCCACCAGACAAGGTGGACAGGGGAAAGAGCAGTACTTC

D: -
V: TRBV6-1
J: TRBJ1-6
size: -
CDR3: CASSAERQRTNSPLHF
DNA: TGTGCCAGCAGTGCCGAAAGACAGAGAACAAATTCACCCCTCCACTTT

D: -
V: TRBV15
J: TRBJ1-2
size: -
CDR3: CATSRDLGARGYTF
DNA: TGTGCCACCAGCAGAGATTTGGGGGCCAGAGGCTACACCTTC

D: TRBD2
V: TRBV2
J: TRBJ2-3
size: -
CDR3: CASSGGTSGDTQYF
DNA: TGTGCCAGCAGTGGGGGGACTAGTGGAGATACGCAGTATTTT

D: TRBD1
V: TRBV5-4
J: TRBJ2-1
size: -
CDR3: CASSRDSPNEQFF
DNA: TGTGCCAGCAGCCGGGACAGTCCCAATGAGCAGTTCTTC

D: -
V: TRBV9
J: TRBJ2-3
size: -
CDR3: CASSVATTDTQYF
DNA: TGTGCCAGCAGCGTAGCGACAACAGATACGCAGTATTTT

D: -
V: TRBV4-1
J: TRBJ1-1
size: -
CDR3: CASSSAGVDTEAFF
DNA: TGCGCCAGCAGCTCGGCCGGGGTAGACACTGAAGCTTTCTTT

D: TRBD2
V: TRBV10-3
J: TRBJ2-2
size: once
CDR3: CAISHSPRGGGTGELFF
DNA: TGTGCCATCAGTCACTCTCCGCGGGGGGGCGGCACCGGGGAGCTGTTTTTT

D: -
V: TRBV7-6
J: TRBJ2-3
size: -
CDR3: CASSLAATGSTDTQYF
DNA: TGTGCCAGCAGCTTAGCCGCGACAGGAAGCACAGATACGCAGTATTTT

D: TRBD1
V: TRBV5-1
J: TRBJ2-1
size: -
CDR3: CASRPGTGSVEQFF
DNA: TGCGCCAGCAGACCCGGGACAGGGAGTGTTGAGCAGTTCTTC

D: TRBD2
V: TRBV7-3
J: TRBJ2-1
size: few
CDR3: CASSAGDYNEQFF
DNA: TGTGCCAGCAGCGCGGGAGATTACAATGAGCAGTTCTTC

D: -
V: TRBV5-5
J: TRBJ2-2
size: -
CDR3: CASSLSASANTGELFF
DNA: TGTGCCAGCAGCTTGTCAGCGTCAGCGAACACCGGGGAGCTGTTTTTT

D: -
V: TRBV19
J: TRBJ2-7
size: few
CDR3: CASMRAANSYEQYF
DNA: TGTGCCAGTATGCGGGCCGCGAATTCCTACGAGCAGTACTTC

D: -
V: TRBV12-3/TRBV12-4
J: TRBJ2-5
size: few
CDR3: CASSFQETQYF
DNA: TGTGCCAGCAGCTTCCAAGAGACCCAGTACTTC

D: -
V: TRBV28
J: TRBJ2-5
size: -
CDR3: CASSFDGGTQYF
DNA: TGTGCCAGCAGTTTCGATGGCGGGACCCAGTACTTC

D: -
V: TRBV27
J: TRBJ1-1
size: -
CDR3: CASSLSGRGTEAFF
DNA: TGTGCCAGCAGTTTATCGGGTCGAGGGACTGAAGCTTTCTTT

D: -
V: TRBV11-2
J: TRBJ2-5
size: -
CDR3: CASSLWGGADRQETQYF
DNA: TGTGCCAGCAGCTTGTGGGGCGGGGCGGACCGACAAGAGACCCAGTACTTC

D: TRBD1
V: TRBV28
J: TRBJ1-2
size: -
CDR3: CASSLSKRDRANYGYTF
DNA: TGTGCCAGCAGTTTATCCAAACGGGACAGGGCTAACTATGGCTACACCTTC

D: TRBD2
V: TRBV5-1
J: TRBJ2-1
size: -
CDR3: CASSAASGVAYNEQFF
DNA: TGCGCCAGCAGCGCCGCTAGCGGGGTGGCCTACAATGAGCAGTTCTTC

D: -
V: TRBV18
J: TRBJ1-1
size: -
CDR3: CASSNGRGRGTAEAFF
DNA: TGTGCCAGCTCCAATGGGAGGGGAAGAGGGACTGCTGAAGCTTTCTTT

D: -
V: TRBV19
J: TRBJ1-4
size: -
CDR3: CASTPGYRVEKLFF
DNA: TGTGCCAGTACTCCCGGGTACCGAGTTGAAAAACTGTTTTTT

D: -
V: TRBV19
J: TRBJ2-6
size: -
CDR3: CASSAAASGANVLTF
DNA: TGTGCCAGTAGTGCGGCAGCCTCTGGGGCCAACGTCCTGACTTTC

D: -
V: TRBV4-1
J: TRBJ1-2
size: -
CDR3: CASSQQQGTGYGYTF
DNA: TGCGCCAGCAGCCAACAACAGGGAACGGGTTATGGCTACACCTTC

D: -
V: TRBV5-4
J: TRBJ1-6
size: -
CDR3: CASSKDNSYNSPLHF
DNA: TGTGCCAGCAGCAAGGACAACTCCTATAATTCACCCCTCCACTTT

D: -
V: TRBV6-5
J: TRBJ2-3
size: -
CDR3: CASIWGVRTDTQYF
DNA: TGTGCCAGCATCTGGGGGGTCCGCACAGATACGCAGTATTTT

D: -
V: TRBV28
J: TRBJ1-6
size: -
CDR3: CASRSNRDPSPLHF
DNA: TGTGCCAGCAGAAGCAACAGGGATCCTTCACCCCTCCACTTT

D: TRBD2
V: TRBV5-1
J: TRBJ2-5
size: -
CDR3: CASSRLAGEETQYF
DNA: TGCGCCAGCAGCAGGCTAGCGGGGGAAGAGACCCAGTACTTC

D: -
V: TRBV28
J: TRBJ1-2
size: -
CDR3: CASSLGLKGEPQSYGYTF
DNA: TGTGCCAGCAGTTTGGGGTTAAAGGGGGAGCCACAATCATATGGCTACACCTTC

D: TRBD1
V: TRBV2
J: TRBJ2-2
size: -
CDR3: CASRDRIGELFF
DNA: TGTGCCAGCAGGGACAGGATCGGGGAGCTGTTTTTT

D: -
V: TRBV10-3
J: TRBJ2-2
size: -
CDR3: CAISPSRGQRDGELFF
DNA: TGTGCCATCTCCCCTAGCAGGGGTCAAAGGGACGGGGAGCTGTTTTTT

D: TRBD1
V: TRBV28
J: TRBJ2-7
size: -
CDR3: CASSEDRVGLEQYF
DNA: TGTGCCAGCAGCGAGGACAGGGTGGGTCTCGAGCAGTACTTC

D: -
V: TRBV19
J: TRBJ1-5
size: -
CDR3: CASSTRDRLNQPQHF
DNA: TGTGCCAGTAGTACCCGAGACAGACTCAATCAGCCCCAGCATTTT

D: -
V: TRBV9
J: TRBJ2-7
size: -
CDR3: CASSEGGVPYEQYF
DNA: TGTGCCAGCAGCGAGGGGGGGGTACCGTACGAGCAGTACTTC

D: -
V: TRBV7-3
J: TRBJ2-5
size: -
CDR3: CASSTGPRETQYF
DNA: TGTGCCAGCAGCACCGGTCCTCGAGAGACCCAGTACTTC

D: TRBD1
V: TRBV11-2
J: TRBJ1-3
size: -
CDR3: CASSLGQSSGNTIYF
DNA: TGTGCCAGCAGCTTGGGACAGAGCTCTGGAAACACCATATATTTT

D: -
V: TRBV5-6
J: TRBJ1-1
size: -
CDR3: CASSPLVGGSSEAFF
DNA: TGTGCCAGCAGCCCTTTAGTGGGGGGTTCCTCTGAAGCTTTCTTT